The rows below give T cell receptor beta chains drawn from one sample of a study of blood T cell repertoires in COVID-19. Only in-frame clones appear in the TCRdb table, and some are missing; sequencing was by immunoSEQ multiplex PCR. The sample contains roughly 50,000 clones, 84% of which appear only once. The sample consisted of peripheral blood. The source of these receptors is a woman of 80 years or more with acute or convalescent COVID-19. The CDR3 runs from the conserved cysteine through the conserved F or W. A D gene is named only where the DNA matches it firmly. For some rows the clone size is stated as once, few or many, or as a class when expanded; others skip it.

clone_size: .; j_call: TRBJ2-5; d_call: .; v_call: TRBV18; cdr3_nt: TGTGCCAGCTCAACGGGGAGCTCCCCAAAAGAGACCCAGTACTTC; cdr3_aa: CASSTGSSPKETQYF
clone_size: .; j_call: TRBJ1-1; d_call: TRBD1; v_call: TRBV4-1; cdr3_nt: TGCGCCAGCAGCGTTGCGACAGGGTTAGCTGAGAAGGCTGAAGCTTTCTTT; cdr3_aa: CASSVATGLAEKAEAFF
clone_size: .; j_call: TRBJ2-2; d_call: .; v_call: TRBV6-1; cdr3_nt: TGTGCCAGCAGTGAATTTAGAGGGATCCCCGGGGAGCTGTTTTTT; cdr3_aa: CASSEFRGIPGELFF
clone_size: .; j_call: TRBJ2-7; d_call: .; v_call: TRBV7-2; cdr3_nt: TGTGCCAGCAGCTTGAGTCCCTACGAGCAGTACTTC; cdr3_aa: CASSLSPYEQYF
clone_size: .; j_call: TRBJ1-2; d_call: .; v_call: TRBV4-1; cdr3_nt: TGCGCCAGCAGGCCGACAGGTACTTCGGTATATGGCTACACCTTC; cdr3_aa: CASRPTGTSVYGYTF
clone_size: .; j_call: TRBJ2-7; d_call: .; v_call: TRBV12-3/TRBV12-4; cdr3_nt: TGTGCCAGCAAGCAGGGACTGGGCGAGCAGTACTTC; cdr3_aa: CASKQGLGEQYF
clone_size: .; j_call: TRBJ2-3; d_call: .; v_call: TRBV6-2/TRBV6-3; cdr3_nt: TGTGCCAGCAGTCGTTCTAGCGCCGAAGATACGCAGTATTTT; cdr3_aa: CASSRSSAEDTQYF
clone_size: .; j_call: TRBJ2-7; d_call: .; v_call: TRBV4-1; cdr3_nt: TGCGCCAGCAGCCAACTCGCCGGGACTTCCTCCTACGAGCAGTACTTC; cdr3_aa: CASSQLAGTSSYEQYF
clone_size: once; j_call: TRBJ1-1; d_call: .; v_call: TRBV7-6; cdr3_nt: TGTGCCAGCAGCAGCTCCACTGAAGCTTTCTTT; cdr3_aa: CASSSSTEAFF
clone_size: .; j_call: TRBJ1-4; d_call: TRBD1; v_call: TRBV6-5; cdr3_nt: TGTGCCAGCAGTTACAGAACAGGGGCGGATGAAAAACTGTTTTTT; cdr3_aa: CASSYRTGADEKLFF
clone_size: .; j_call: TRBJ1-1; d_call: .; v_call: TRBV7-8; cdr3_nt: TGTGCCAGCAGCCGAGACCGGAGGGGGAACACTGAAGCTTTCTTT; cdr3_aa: CASSRDRRGNTEAFF
clone_size: .; j_call: TRBJ2-1; d_call: TRBD2; v_call: TRBV27; cdr3_nt: TGTGCCAGCAGTTTATTAGCGGGGGGTGAGCAGTTCTTC; cdr3_aa: CASSLLAGGEQFF
clone_size: .; j_call: TRBJ2-7; d_call: .; v_call: TRBV6-5; cdr3_nt: TGTGCCAGCAGTTACGCCCCGGGATACGAGCAGTACTTC; cdr3_aa: CASSYAPGYEQYF